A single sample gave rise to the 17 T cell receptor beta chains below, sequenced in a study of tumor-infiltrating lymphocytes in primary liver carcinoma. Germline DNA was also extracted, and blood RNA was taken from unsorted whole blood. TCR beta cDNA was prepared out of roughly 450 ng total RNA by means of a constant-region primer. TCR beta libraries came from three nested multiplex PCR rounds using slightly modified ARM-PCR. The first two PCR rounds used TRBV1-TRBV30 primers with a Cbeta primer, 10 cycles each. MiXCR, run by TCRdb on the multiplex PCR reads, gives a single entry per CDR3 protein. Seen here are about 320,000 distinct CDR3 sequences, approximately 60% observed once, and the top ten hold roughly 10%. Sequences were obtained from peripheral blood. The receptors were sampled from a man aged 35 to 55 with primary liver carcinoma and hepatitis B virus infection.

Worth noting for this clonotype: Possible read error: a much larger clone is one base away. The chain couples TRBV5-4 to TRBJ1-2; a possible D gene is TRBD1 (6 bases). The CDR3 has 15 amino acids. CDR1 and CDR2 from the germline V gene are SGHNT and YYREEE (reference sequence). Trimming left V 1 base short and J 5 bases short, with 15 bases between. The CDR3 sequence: CASSLSGAAGYGYTF. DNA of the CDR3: TGTGCCAGCAGCTTGTCAGGGGCAGCGGGATATGGCTACACCTTC.

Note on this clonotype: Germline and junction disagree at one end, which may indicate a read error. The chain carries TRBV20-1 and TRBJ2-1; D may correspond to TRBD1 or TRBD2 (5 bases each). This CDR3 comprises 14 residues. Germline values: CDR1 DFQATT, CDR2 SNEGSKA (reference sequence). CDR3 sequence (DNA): TGCAGTACTAGAGTCCCAGGGAGACACAATGAGCAGTTCTTC. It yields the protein CSTRVPGRHNEQFF.

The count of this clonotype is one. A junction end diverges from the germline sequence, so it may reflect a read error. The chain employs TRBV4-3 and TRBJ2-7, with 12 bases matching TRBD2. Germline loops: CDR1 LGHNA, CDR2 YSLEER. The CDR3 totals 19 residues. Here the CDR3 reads CASSQGTPRLAGDSYEQYF. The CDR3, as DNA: TGCGCTAGCAGCCAAGGTACACCGAGACTAGCGGGAGACTCCTACGAGCAGTACTTC.

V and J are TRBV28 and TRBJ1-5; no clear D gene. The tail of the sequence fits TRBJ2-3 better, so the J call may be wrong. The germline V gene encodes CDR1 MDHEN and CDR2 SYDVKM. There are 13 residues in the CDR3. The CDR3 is CASRVDSNQLQYF. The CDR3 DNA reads TGTGCCAGCAGGGTTGATAGCAATCAGCTCCAGTATTTT.

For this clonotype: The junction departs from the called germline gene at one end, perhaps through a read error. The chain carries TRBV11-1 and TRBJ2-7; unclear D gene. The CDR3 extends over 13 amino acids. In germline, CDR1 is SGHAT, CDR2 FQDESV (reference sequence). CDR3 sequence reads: CANMGKRSCEQYF. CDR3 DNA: TGTGCCAACATGGGGAAGCGATCCTGCGAGCAGTACTTC.

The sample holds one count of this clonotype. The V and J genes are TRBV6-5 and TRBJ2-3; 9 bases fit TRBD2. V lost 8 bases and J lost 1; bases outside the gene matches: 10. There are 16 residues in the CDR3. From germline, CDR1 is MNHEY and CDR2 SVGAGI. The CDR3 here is CASDSPGLAGTDTQYF. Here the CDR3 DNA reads TGTGCCAGCGACTCCCCGGGACTAGCCGGCACAGATACGCAGTATTTT.

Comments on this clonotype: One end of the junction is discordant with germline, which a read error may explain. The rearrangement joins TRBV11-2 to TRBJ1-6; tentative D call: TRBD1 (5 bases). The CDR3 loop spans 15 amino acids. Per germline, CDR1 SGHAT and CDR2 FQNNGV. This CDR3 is CASSYQRGVGSPPHF. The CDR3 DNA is TGTGCCAGCAGCTACCAAAGGGGTGTCGGGTCACCCCCCCACTTT.

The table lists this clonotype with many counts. CDR3 coding DNA: TGCGCCAGCAGCCAAGATTCAGGGGAATCTGATACGCAGTATTTT. This codes for CASSQDSGESDTQYF. The rearrangement joins TRBV4-3 to TRBJ2-3; possible D gene TRBD1, 6 bases. V was pared by 0 bases and J by 6 bases, with 13 bases between. The CDR3 has 15 residues. Germline V gene lookup returns CDR1 LGHNA and CDR2 YSLEER.

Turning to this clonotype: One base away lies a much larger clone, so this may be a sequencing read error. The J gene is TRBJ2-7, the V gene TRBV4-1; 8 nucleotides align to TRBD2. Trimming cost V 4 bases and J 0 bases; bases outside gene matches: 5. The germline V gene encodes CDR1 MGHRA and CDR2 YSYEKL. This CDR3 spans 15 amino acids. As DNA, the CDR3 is TGCGCCAGCAGCCCTAGCGGGTCGGTCTCCTACGAGCAGTACTTC. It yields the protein CASSPSGSVSYEQYF.

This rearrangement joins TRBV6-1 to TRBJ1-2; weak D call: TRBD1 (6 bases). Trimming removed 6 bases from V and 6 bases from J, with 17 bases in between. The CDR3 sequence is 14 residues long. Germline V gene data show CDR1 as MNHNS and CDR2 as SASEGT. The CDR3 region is CASSPQGNSHGYTF. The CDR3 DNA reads TGTGCCAGCAGCCCGCAGGGGAATAGCCATGGCTACACCTTC.

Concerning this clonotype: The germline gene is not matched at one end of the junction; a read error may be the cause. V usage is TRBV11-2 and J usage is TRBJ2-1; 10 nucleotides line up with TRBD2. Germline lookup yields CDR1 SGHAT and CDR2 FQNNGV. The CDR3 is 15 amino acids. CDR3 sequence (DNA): TGTACCAGTAGCGATAGCGGGAGGACAGCAAATGAGCAGTTCTTC. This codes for CTSSDSGRTANEQFF.

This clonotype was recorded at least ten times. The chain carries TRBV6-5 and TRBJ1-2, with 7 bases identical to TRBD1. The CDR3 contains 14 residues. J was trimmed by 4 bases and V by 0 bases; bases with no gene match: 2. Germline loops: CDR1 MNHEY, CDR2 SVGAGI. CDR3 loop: CASSYSWDSYGYTF. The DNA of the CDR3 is TGTGCCAGCAGTTACTCGTGGGACAGCTATGGCTACACCTTC.

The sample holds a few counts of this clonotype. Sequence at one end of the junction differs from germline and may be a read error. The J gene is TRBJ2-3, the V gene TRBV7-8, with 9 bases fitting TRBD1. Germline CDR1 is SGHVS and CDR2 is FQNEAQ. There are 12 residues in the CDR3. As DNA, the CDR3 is TGTGCCAGCAGCCCTTCGCGGGACAGGGAGGATTTT. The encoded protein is CASSPSRDREDF.

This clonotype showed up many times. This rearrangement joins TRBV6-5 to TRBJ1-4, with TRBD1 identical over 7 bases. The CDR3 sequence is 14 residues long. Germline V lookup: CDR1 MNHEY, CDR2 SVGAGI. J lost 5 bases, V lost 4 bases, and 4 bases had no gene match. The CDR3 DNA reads TGTGCCAGCAGTTCGGGACAGTTAAATGAAAAACTGTTTTTT. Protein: CASSSGQLNEKLFF.

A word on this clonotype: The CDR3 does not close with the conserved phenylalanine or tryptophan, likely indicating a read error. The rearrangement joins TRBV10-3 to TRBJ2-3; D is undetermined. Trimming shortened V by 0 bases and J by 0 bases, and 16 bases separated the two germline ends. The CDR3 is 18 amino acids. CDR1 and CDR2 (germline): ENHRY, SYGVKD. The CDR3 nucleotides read TGTGCCATCAGTGAGTCTGCAAGCAGGCTCAGTAGCACAGATACGCAGTATCTT. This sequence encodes CAISESASRLSSTDTQYL.

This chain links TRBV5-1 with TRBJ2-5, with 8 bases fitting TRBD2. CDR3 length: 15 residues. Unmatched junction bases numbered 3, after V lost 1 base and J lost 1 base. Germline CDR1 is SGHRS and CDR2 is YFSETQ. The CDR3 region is CASSLSGSPQETQYF. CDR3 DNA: TGCGCCAGCAGCTTGAGCGGGAGCCCCCAAGAGACCCAGTACTTC.

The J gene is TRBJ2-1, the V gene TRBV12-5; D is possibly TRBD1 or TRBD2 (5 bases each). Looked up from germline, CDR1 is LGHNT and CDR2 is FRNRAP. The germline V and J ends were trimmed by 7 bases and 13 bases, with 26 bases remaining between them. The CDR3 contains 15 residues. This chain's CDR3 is CASARFGDANNGQFF. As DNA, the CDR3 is TGTGCTAGTGCACGGTTTGGGGACGCCAACAATGGACAGTTCTTC.